This TCR beta chain was identified in a study of T cell responses to AZD1222 COVID-19 vaccine. Of note for this clone: Its cognate antigen is unknown.

TCRdb keeps only in-frame clones here, not all; method: immunoSEQ multiplex PCR. In the table there are approximately 80,000 clones, 70% to 90% of which are singletons. Points from the study as a whole: Among AZD1222 vaccinees, only 5 to 7 were seropositive at baseline. Rises in breadth and depth of Spike-specific TCRs came after two AZD1222 doses.

The V gene's germline CDR1 is KGHSH and CDR2 LQKENI. Trimming pared 1 base from V and 6 bases from J, leaving 13 bases between. This CDR3 region has 15 residues. The sequenced sample was peripheral blood, obtained 28 days after the second AZD1222 dose. The J gene is TRBJ2-1, the V gene TRBV18; D remains unclear. The TCR was taken from an adult who received the AZD1222 COVID-19 vaccine. CDR3 in amino acids: CASSPQGTYINEQFF. The CDR3 DNA sequence: TGTGCCAGCTCACCACAGGGTACGTACATCAATGAGCAGTTCTTC.